The sequence of this TCR beta chain was determined in a study of T-cell reconstitution after alpha-beta-depleted transplantation in children. For this clonotype: This clone may be a read error of a much larger clone one base away.

The CDR3 is made up of 16 amino acids. CDR1 is MNHNS, CDR2 SASEGT, per germline. Using unique molecular identifiers, the investigators prepared the TCRbeta library. One entry per CDR3 protein, called by TCRdb with MiXCR from the PCR reads. The data hold roughly 300,000 distinct CDR3 sequences, with about 9.9% observed a single time. This material consisted of peripheral blood, taken 180 days after TCRalphabeta/CD19-depleted stem cell transplant. The clonotype comes from a male patient aged 2-10 years who had a stem cell transplant for chronic granulomatous disease, so the T cells may come from the graft donor. The gene calls are TRBV6-1 and TRBJ2-3; the match to TRBD1 covers 7 bases. The CDR3: CASSPQGRVVTDTRYF. Written as DNA, the CDR3 is TGTGCCAGCAGTCCACAGGGGCGAGTAGTCACAGATACGCGGTATTTT.